The present T cell receptor (beta chain) was sequenced within a study of T cell clonality in common variable immunodeficiency. V lost 3 bases, J lost 4 bases, and 10 bases lay in between. The CDR3 covers 12 residues. Germline V gives CDR1 GTSNPN, CDR2 SVGIG (reference sequence). The protocol was immunoSEQ multiplex PCR, while the TCRdb copy is restricted to in-frame clones and leaves out a portion. This record lists about 50,000 clones, none seen once only, and the top ten clones contain approximately 2.2%. In this sample, this clone turned up many times. Its antigen is as yet unknown. The read terminates 3 residues ahead of where the CDR3 ends, so the germline J gene completes it. Whole-study results and caveats: Links between repertoire features and CVID complications were heterogeneity-limited. Shared TCRbeta clones were fewer between CVID subjects than controls. Authors noted CVID clonality's cause needs subpopulation repertoire sequencing.

Caucasian heritage predominated among both patients and controls. This TCR was sampled from a person between 18 and 75 years old in good health. The chain carries TRBV30 and TRBJ2-7; TRBD1 might be the D (6 bases). The sample consisted of peripheral blood mononuclear cells. Here the CDR3 reads CAWSTQGYEQYF. The CDR3 bases that were read are TGTGCCTGGAGCACACAGGGTTACGAG.